The 12 T cell receptor beta chains below all came from one sample that was sequenced in a study of metastatic and nonmetastatic thyroid tumors. Patients underwent thyroid surgery, and none had received any treatment before it. TCRdb re-called clones from the PCR reads using MiXCR. The profile shows 30,000 to 45,000 clones, approximately 30% of them singletons. Sequenced: blood. The source of these receptors is a male donor with papillary thyroid cancer or a benign thyroid nodule (not recorded which). Some clones in this sample may be carry-over from other donors' samples.

This clone has a handful of counts. The V and J genes are TRBV5-1 and TRBJ1-1, with D tentatively TRBD1 (6 bases). Germline V gene data show CDR1 as SGHRS and CDR2 as YFSETQ. Between the trimmed V and J ends, which lost 4 bases and 5 bases, there was a span of 12 bases. The CDR3 consists of 13 residues. This CDR3 is CASSAGRGTEAFF. In nucleotides, the CDR3 is TGCGCCAGCAGCGCTGGGAGGGGGACTGAAGCTTTCTTT.

This clone has just a few counts. The V and J genes are TRBV6-2 or TRBV6-3 and TRBJ1-5, with 8 bases identical to TRBD1. V lost 5 bases and J lost 6; bases outside the gene matches: 6. The CDR3 runs 14 residues. Germline V lookup: CDR1 MNHEY, CDR2 SVGEGT. The CDR3 sequence: CASSRQGIGQPQHF. The CDR3 region has the DNA TGTGCCAGCAGTAGACAGGGGATCGGTCAGCCCCAGCATTTT.

This clone was seen many times. The chain couples TRBV12-3 or TRBV12-4 to TRBJ1-5; the D gene is possibly TRBD1 (5 bases). The CDR3 is made up of 14 amino acids. V was trimmed by 1 base and J by 4 bases, leaving 8 bases between them. Here the CDR3 DNA reads TGTGCCAGCAGTTTAGGGGGCGCGAATCAGCCCCAGCATTTT. It translates to CASSLGGANQPQHF.

The V and J genes are TRBV6-5 and TRBJ2-5, with unresolved D. Looked up from germline, CDR1 is MNHEY and CDR2 is SVGAGI. The CDR3 is 14 residues long. Between the trimmed V and J ends, which lost 2 bases and 5 bases, there was a span of 12 bases. The CDR3 DNA is TGTGCCAGCAGTTACCAAGTAGGAGTCGAGACCCAGTACTTC. Encoded protein: CASSYQVGVETQYF.

The chain has TRBV12-3 or TRBV12-4 and TRBJ2-1, with 9 bases matching TRBD2. V lost 5 bases and J lost 4; bases outside the gene matches: 3. CDR3 length: 14 residues. The CDR3 reads CASSRTSAYNEQFF. The CDR3 DNA is TGTGCCAGCAGTCGGACTAGCGCATACAATGAGCAGTTCTTC.

The gene calls are TRBV6-1 and TRBJ1-1, with D tentatively TRBD1 (5 bases). With 6 bases removed from V and 2 bases from J, the gap between germline ends came to 13 bases. Germline lookup yields CDR1 MNHNS and CDR2 SASEGT. The CDR3 sequence is 14 residues long. CDR3 amino acids: CASSPGGVNTEAFF. The CDR3 bases are TGTGCCAGCAGCCCGGGGGGAGTTAACACTGAAGCTTTCTTT.

The chain uses TRBV12-3 or TRBV12-4 and TRBJ2-1, with a possible D match to TRBD2 (5 bases). This CDR3 is built from 15 residues. Trimming shortened V by 5 bases and J by 8 bases, and 19 bases separated the two germline ends. Written as DNA, the CDR3 is TGTGCCAGCAGTACGGCGGGTACCCCTTCCGATGAGCAGTTCTTC. This encodes CASSTAGTPSDEQFF.

This clone was detected a few times. V is TRBV27 and J is TRBJ2-2, with a tentative D call TRBD1 (6 bases). CDR3 length: 13 residues. With 8 bases removed from V and 8 bases from J, the gap between germline ends came to 15 bases. Germline CDR1 and CDR2: MNHEY and SMNVEV (reference sequence). CDR3 DNA: TGTGCCAGCCAGTCGTCCGGGACAGGGGAGCTGTTTTTT. It yields the protein CASQSSGTGELFF.

This chain connects TRBV6-5 to TRBJ1-1; D gene uncertain. Looked up from germline, CDR1 is MNHEY and CDR2 is SVGAGI. V lost 2 bases, J lost 4 bases, and 11 bases lay in between. The CDR3 loop spans 14 amino acids. CDR3 in DNA: TGTGCCAGCAGTTACGGGGTTTTGCGCACTGAAGCTTTCTTT. This translates into CASSYGVLRTEAFF.

In its sample, this clone ranks as medium-sized (0.01 to 0.1%). The chain joins TRBV30 to TRBJ2-7; 7 bases are a match to TRBD2. V dropped 4 bases and J dropped 4; count of bases not matched to a gene: 13. Germline V gene lookup returns CDR1 GTSNPN and CDR2 SVGIG (reference sequence). This CDR3 region has 15 residues. The DNA of the CDR3 is TGTGCCTGGACTTCGAAGTCGACTAGCTTATACGAGCAGTACTTC. This translates into CAWTSKSTSLYEQYF.

This clone came up many times. A much bigger clone sits one base away, suggesting this may be a read error. This sample also contains other DNA sequences that code for the same CDR3. V is TRBV3-1 and J is TRBJ2-7, with TRBD2 matching over 11 bases. This CDR3 comprises 17 residues. V lost 1 base, J lost 2 bases, and 7 bases stayed unmatched. Germline loops: CDR1 LGHDT, CDR2 YNNKEL (reference sequence). CDR3: CASSQVRGTSGPYEQYF. The CDR3 bases are TGTGCCAGCAGCCAAGTTAGAGGGACTAGCGGCCCCTACGAGCAGTACTTC.

The chain combines TRBV20-1 with TRBJ2-5; 12 nucleotides agree with TRBD2. Germline V gene sequence: CDR1 DFQATT, CDR2 SNEGSKA (reference sequence). The CDR3 sequence is 17 residues long. V dropped 2 bases and J dropped 1; count of bases not matched to a gene: 8. The chain's CDR3 is CSARRLAGEGGQETQYF. The CDR3 DNA is TGCAGTGCTAGAAGACTAGCGGGAGAGGGGGGCCAAGAGACCCAGTACTTC.